This T cell receptor beta chain derives from a study of shared clonotypes between healthy human individuals. Assay execution proceeded at the deep level. The method was immunoSEQ multiplex PCR; TCRdb's version includes in-frame clones alone and lacks a portion of them. Of roughly 1,100,000 clones in the sample, approximately 70% were seen once. General study points: Naive subsets typically showed greater estimated richness than memory subsets.

Germline lookup yields CDR1 SSHAT and CDR2 FNYEAQ (reference sequence). The CDR3 runs 14 residues. Only a few counts were recorded for this clone. Its antigen is currently unknown. At one end, the junction sequence differs from germline, possibly due to a read error. Sample: memory CD4+ T cells sorted from blood. Subset meaning: CD45RA-negative fraction. The J gene is TRBJ2-5, the V gene TRBV7-7; D might be TRBD1 (5 bases). This TCR was sampled from a man younger than 35 in good health. In DNA, the CDR3 is TGTGCTAGCAGCTTACTTCAGGGTAGAGAGACCCAGTACTTC. As protein: CASSLLQGRETQYF. Full variable domain (outside the CDR3, taken from reference TRBV7-7 and TRBJ2-5): GAGVSQSPRYKVTKRGQDVTLRCDPISSHATLYWYQQALGQGPEFLTYFNYEAQPDKSGLPSDRFSAERPEGSISTLTIQRTEQRDSAMYRCASSLLQGRETQYFGPGTRLLVL.